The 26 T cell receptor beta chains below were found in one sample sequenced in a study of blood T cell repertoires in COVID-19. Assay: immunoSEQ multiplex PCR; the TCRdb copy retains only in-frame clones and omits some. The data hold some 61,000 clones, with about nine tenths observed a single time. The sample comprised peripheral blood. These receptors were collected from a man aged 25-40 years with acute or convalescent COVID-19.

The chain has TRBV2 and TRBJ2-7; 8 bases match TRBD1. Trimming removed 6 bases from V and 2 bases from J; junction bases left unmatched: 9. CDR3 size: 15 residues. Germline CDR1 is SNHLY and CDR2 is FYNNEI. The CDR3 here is CASSPSTGEAYEQYF. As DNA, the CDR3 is TGTGCCAGCAGCCCATCGACAGGGGAGGCCTACGAGCAGTACTTC.

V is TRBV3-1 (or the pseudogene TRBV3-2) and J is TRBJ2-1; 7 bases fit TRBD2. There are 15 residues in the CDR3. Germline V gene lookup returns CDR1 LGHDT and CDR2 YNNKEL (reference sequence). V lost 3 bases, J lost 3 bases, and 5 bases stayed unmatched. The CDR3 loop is CASSHPAGIYNEQFF. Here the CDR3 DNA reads TGTGCCAGCAGCCACCCAGCGGGAATCTACAATGAGCAGTTCTTC.

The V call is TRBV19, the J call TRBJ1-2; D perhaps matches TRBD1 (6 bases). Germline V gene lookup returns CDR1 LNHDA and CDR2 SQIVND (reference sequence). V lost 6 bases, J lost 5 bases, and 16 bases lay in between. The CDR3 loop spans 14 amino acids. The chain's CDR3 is CASSEPGTRYGYTF. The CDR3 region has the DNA TGTGCCAGTAGCGAACCCGGGACAAGATATGGCTACACCTTC.

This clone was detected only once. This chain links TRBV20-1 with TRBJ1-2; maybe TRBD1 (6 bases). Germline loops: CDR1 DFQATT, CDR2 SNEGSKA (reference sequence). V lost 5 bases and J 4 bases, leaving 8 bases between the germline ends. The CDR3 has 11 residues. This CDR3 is CSAQGIYGYTF. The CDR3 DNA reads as TGCAGTGCTCAGGGGATCTATGGCTACACCTTC.

The CDR3 spells CASSQTLAGVSTDTQYF. CDR3 nucleotides: TGTGCCAGCAGCCAGACCTTAGCGGGAGTTTCGACAGATACGCAGTATTTT. This chain connects TRBV3-1 (or the pseudogene TRBV3-2) to TRBJ2-3; 9 bases map to TRBD2. J lost 3 bases, V lost 3 bases, and 10 bases had no gene match. Per germline, CDR1 LGHDT and CDR2 YNNKEL (reference sequence). The CDR3 runs 17 residues.

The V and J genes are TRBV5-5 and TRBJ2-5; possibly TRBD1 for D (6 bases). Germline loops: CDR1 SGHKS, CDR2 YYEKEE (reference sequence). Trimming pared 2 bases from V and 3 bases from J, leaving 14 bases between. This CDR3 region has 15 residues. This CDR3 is CASSFRAGVEETQYF. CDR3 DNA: TGTGCCAGCAGCTTTAGGGCAGGGGTCGAAGAGACCCAGTACTTC.

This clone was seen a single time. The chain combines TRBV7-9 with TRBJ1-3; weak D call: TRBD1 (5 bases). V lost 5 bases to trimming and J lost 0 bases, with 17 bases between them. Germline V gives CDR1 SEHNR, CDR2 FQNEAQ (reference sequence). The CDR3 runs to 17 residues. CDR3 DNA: TGTGCCAGCAGCGGGGGAGGCGCCAGTCCCTCTGGAAACACCATATATTTT. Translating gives CASSGGGASPSGNTIYF.

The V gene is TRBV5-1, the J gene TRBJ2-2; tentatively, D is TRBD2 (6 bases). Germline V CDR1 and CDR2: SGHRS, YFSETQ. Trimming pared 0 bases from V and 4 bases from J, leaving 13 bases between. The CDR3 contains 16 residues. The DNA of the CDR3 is TGCGCCAGCAGCTTGGACCCCCTTAGCGGCACCGGGGAGCTGTTTTTT. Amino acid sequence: CASSLDPLSGTGELFF.

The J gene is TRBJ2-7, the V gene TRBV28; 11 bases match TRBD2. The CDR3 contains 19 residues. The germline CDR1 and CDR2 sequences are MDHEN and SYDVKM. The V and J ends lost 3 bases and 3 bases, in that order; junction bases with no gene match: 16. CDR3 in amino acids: CASSFIAGGPGQPIYEQYF. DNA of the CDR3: TGTGCCAGCAGTTTCATAGCGGGAGGGCCGGGTCAACCAATCTACGAGCAGTACTTC.

CDR3 sequence (DNA): TGTGCCAGCACCCTCCAGAGGGTTTCGGGAAACACCATATATTTT. Residues: CASTLQRVSGNTIYF. This chain joins TRBV6-6 and TRBJ1-3, with unresolved D. V shed 7 bases and J shed 4 bases, with 17 bases lying between them. CDR1 and CDR2 (germline): MNHNY, SVGAGI (reference sequence). This CDR3 spans 15 amino acids.

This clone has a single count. CDR3 sequence reads: CASSLRYSYEQYF. The CDR3 nucleotides are TGTGCCAGTAGTCTCAGGTACTCCTACGAGCAGTACTTC. The genes are TRBV19 and TRBJ2-7; D is unresolved. The CDR3 contains 13 residues. Between the trimmed V and J ends, which lost 5 bases and 0 bases, there was a span of 8 bases. In germline, CDR1 is LNHDA, CDR2 SQIVND (reference sequence).

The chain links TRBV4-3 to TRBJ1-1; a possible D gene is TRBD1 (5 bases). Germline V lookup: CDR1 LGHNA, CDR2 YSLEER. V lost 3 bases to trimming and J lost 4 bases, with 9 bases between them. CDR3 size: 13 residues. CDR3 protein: CASSQTARTEAFF. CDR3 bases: TGCGCCAGCAGCCAGACAGCGCGCACTGAAGCTTTCTTT.

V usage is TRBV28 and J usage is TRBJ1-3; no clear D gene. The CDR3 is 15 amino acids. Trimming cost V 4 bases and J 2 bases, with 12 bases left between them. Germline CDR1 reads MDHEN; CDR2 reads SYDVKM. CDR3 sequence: CASSSGAGAGNTIYF. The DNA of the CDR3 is TGTGCCAGCAGTTCCGGTGCCGGGGCTGGAAACACCATATATTTT.

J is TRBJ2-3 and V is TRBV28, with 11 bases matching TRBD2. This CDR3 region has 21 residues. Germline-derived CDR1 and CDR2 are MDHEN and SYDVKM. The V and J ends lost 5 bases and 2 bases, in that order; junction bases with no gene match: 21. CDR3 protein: CASSLTSGRDNCDRPTDTQYF. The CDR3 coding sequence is TGTGCCAGCAGTCTTACTAGCGGGAGAGATAATTGTGATCGACCCACAGATACGCAGTATTTT.

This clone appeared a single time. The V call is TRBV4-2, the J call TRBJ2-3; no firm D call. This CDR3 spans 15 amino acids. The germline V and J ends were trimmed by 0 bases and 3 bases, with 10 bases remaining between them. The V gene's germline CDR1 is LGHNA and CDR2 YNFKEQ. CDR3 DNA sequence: TGTGCCAGCAGCCAAGATCGGCAGGCGACAGATACGCAGTATTTT. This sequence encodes CASSQDRQATDTQYF.

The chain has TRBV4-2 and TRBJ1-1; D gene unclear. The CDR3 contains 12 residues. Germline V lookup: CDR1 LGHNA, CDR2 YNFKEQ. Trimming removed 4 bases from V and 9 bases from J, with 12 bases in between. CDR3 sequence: CASSPGGIQAFF. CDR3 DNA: TGTGCCAGCAGCCCAGGAGGAATCCAAGCTTTCTTT.

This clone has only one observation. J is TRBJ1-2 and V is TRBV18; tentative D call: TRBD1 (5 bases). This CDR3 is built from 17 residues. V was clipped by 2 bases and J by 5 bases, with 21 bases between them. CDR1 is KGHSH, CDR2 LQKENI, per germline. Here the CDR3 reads CASSPVPVTGGLYGYTF. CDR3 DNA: TGTGCCAGCTCACCAGTTCCAGTGACGGGGGGTCTATATGGCTACACCTTC. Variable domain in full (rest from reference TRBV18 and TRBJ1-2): NAGVMQNPRHLVRRRGQEARLRCSPMKGHSHVYWYRQLPEEGLKFMVYLQKENIIDESGMPKERFSAEFPKEGPSILRIQQVVRGDSAAYFCASSPVPVTGGLYGYTFGSGTRLTVV.

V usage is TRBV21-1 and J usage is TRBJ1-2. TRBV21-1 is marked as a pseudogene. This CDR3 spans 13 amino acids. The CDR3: CASSSVGGFGYTF. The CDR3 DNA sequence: TGTGCCAGCAGTTCCGTAGGAGGTTTCGGCTACACCTTC.

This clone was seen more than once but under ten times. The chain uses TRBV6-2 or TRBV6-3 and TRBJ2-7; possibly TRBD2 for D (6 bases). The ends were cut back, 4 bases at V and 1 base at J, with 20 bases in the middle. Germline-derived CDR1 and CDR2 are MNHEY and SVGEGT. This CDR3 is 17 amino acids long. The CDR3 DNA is TGTGCCAGCAGTTCCCCCCACCGACTAGGTGGGTCCTACGAGCAGTACTTC. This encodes CASSSPHRLGGSYEQYF.

CDR3 DNA sequence: TGTGCCAGCAGGCCCTCCGGGACAGGGCTTCAGCCCCAGCATTTT. This translates into CASRPSGTGLQPQHF. This sequence joins TRBV28 and TRBJ1-5; 9 bases line up with TRBD1. Germline loops: CDR1 MDHEN, CDR2 SYDVKM. Unmatched junction bases numbered 9, after V lost 6 bases and J lost 6 bases. This CDR3 has 15 amino acids.

Written as DNA, the CDR3 is TGTGCCACCAGCAGAGTGGGACAGAGCACAGATACGCAGTATTTT. Protein: CATSRVGQSTDTQYF. The chain is built from TRBV15 and TRBJ2-3, with 7 bases that match TRBD1. Germline-derived CDR1 and CDR2 are LNHNV and YYDKDF (reference sequence). V was pared by 1 base and J by 0 bases, with 1 base of the junction left unmatched. The CDR3 consists of 15 residues.

CDR3 sequence: CASSLAGQSYEQYF. DNA of the CDR3: TGTGCCAGCAGCTTAGCGGGGCAGAGCTACGAGCAGTACTTC. This chain uses TRBV2 with TRBJ2-7; 8 nucleotides line up with TRBD2. The CDR3 has 14 amino acids. The J segment lost 3 bases and the V segment lost 6 bases, leaving 7 bases of the junction unmatched. Germline lookup yields CDR1 SNHLY and CDR2 FYNNEI.

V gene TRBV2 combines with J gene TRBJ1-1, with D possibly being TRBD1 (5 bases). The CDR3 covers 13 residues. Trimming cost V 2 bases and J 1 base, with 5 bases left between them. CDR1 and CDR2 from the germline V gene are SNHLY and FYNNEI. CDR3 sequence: CASSERGNTEAFF. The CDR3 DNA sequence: TGTGCCAGCAGTGAAAGGGGGAACACTGAAGCTTTCTTT.

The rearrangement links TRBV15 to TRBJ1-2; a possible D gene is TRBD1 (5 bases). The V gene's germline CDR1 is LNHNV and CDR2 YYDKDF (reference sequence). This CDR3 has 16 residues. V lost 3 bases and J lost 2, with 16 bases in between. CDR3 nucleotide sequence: TGTGCCACCAGCAGCCGGCGGGACCTTGGGAACTATGGCTACACCTTC. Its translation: CATSSRRDLGNYGYTF.

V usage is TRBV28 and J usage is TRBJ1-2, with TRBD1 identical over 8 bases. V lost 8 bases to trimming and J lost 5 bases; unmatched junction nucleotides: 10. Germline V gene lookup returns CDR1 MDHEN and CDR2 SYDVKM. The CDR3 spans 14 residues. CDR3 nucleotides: TGTGCCAGCTCCCTCGGACAGGGATTATATGGCTACACCTTC. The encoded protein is CASSLGQGLYGYTF.

The DNA for the CDR3 is TGTGCCAGCAGCCTGGGGACACGTGAGCCCCAGCATTTT. Protein sequence: CASSLGTREPQHF. The chain carries TRBV3-1 (or the pseudogene TRBV3-2) and TRBJ1-5, with D maybe TRBD1 (6 bases). The CDR3 covers 13 residues. Trimming stripped 4 bases from V and 8 bases from J, with 12 bases between. Germline lookup yields CDR1 LGHDT and CDR2 YNNKEL (reference sequence).